Described below is a single TCR beta chain sequence and its context. Germline values: CDR1 LNHNV, CDR2 YYDKDF (reference sequence). The CDR3 has 17 residues. With 2 bases clipped from V and 5 bases from J, the junction kept 13 bases outside the gene matches. The sample comes from a study of OX40 agonist ivuxolimab in advanced cancers. Method: immunoSEQ multiplex PCR; TCRdb's copy keeps in-frame clones and lacks some. The top ten clones hold approximately 0.75% of a sample with 64,000 or so clones, approximately 80% of them seen once. The source of this sequence is an adult with an advanced solid tumor such as melanoma, head and neck, liver or kidney cancer. The chain has TRBV15 and TRBJ2-7, with 9 bases matching TRBD1. The source was CD4+ or CD8+ T cells sorted from blood, collected in a trial of the OX40 agonist ivuxolimab. The CDR3 coding sequence is TGTGCCACCAGCAGATCTAAGGGCCGGGACAGGGATCACGAGCAGTACTTC. It yields the protein CATSRSKGRDRDHEQYF.